These 4 T cell receptor beta chains were sequenced from one sample in a study of regulatory T cells in long-lasting Graves disease. The authors built TCR beta libraries using iRepertoire HTBI primers and Arm-PCR of CDR3 regions. TCRdb re-analysed the multiplex PCR reads in MiXCR, keeping a single row per CDR3 protein. The sample shows about 500,000 distinct CDR3 sequences, approximately 12% of them seen only once. Documented time point: newly diagnosed GD, antithyroid drugs for less than 3 months. The TCR library was prepared using RNA isolated from PBMCs. This sample was also put to use in a study of T cells in Graves' hyperthyroidism and ophthalmopathy.

The specimen comprised peripheral blood mononuclear cells (PBMCs), sampled at new diagnosis, from a patient treated with antithyroid drugs. The receptor source for this set is a woman aged 25-40 years with Graves disease.

This clonotype showed up many times. The gene calls are TRBV27 and TRBJ1-1; tentatively, D is TRBD1 (6 bases). V lost 3 bases and J 0 bases, leaving 14 bases between the germline ends. CDR1 is MNHEY and CDR2 is SMNVEV in the germline V gene (reference sequence). CDR3 length: 16 amino acids. The CDR3 nucleotides are TGTGCCAGCAGTTTCTCAGGGGTTTCAGTGAACACTGAAGCTTTCTTT. Its protein is CASSFSGVSVNTEAFF.

This clonotype was observed at least ten times. The chain couples TRBV2 to TRBJ2-7, with D hard to call. Trimming removed 4 bases at V and 0 bases at J, with 13 bases between. Germline values: CDR1 SNHLY, CDR2 FYNNEI. CDR3 length: 15 residues. The CDR3 sequence is CASSADWLHSYEQYF. As DNA, the CDR3 is TGTGCCAGCAGTGCCGACTGGCTGCACTCCTACGAGCAGTACTTC. Full variable domain (rest looked up from reference TRBV2 and TRBJ2-7): EPEVTQTPSHQVTQMGQEVILRCVPISNHLYFYWYRQILGQKVEFLVSFYNNEISEKSEIFDDQFSVERPDGSNFTLKIRSTKLEDSAMYFCASSADWLHSYEQYFGPGTRLTVT.

The J gene is TRBJ2-1, the V gene TRBV6-5, with D perhaps matching TRBD2 (6 bases). This CDR3 has 17 amino acids. The ends were cut back, 0 bases at V and 6 bases at J, with 18 bases in the middle. Germline CDR1 MNHEY, CDR2 SVGAGI. The CDR3 spells CASSYSVDGRGLNEQFF. The DNA of the CDR3 is TGTGCCAGCAGTTACTCAGTCGACGGGCGGGGTCTCAATGAGCAGTTCTTC.

This clonotype was observed a handful of times. The chain uses TRBV4-1 and TRBJ1-6; 11 nucleotides align to TRBD1. CDR1 is MGHRA and CDR2 is YSYEKL in the germline V gene. V was pared by 3 bases and J by 7 bases, with 5 bases of the junction left unmatched. The CDR3 is 16 amino acids. DNA of the CDR3: TGCGCCAGCAGCCAGAGGGGACAGGGGGAGAATTCACCCCTCCACTTT. Amino acid sequence: CASSQRGQGENSPLHF.